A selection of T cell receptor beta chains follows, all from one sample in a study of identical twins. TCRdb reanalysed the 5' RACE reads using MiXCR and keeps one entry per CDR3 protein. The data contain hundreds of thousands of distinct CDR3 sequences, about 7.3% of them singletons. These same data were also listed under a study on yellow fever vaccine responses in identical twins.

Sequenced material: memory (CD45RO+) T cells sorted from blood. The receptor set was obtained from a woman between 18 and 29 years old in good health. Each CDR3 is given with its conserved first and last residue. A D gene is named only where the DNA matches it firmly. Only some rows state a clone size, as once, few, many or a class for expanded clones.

CDR3aa: CSVEEGRGAYF
CDR3nt: TGCAGCGTTGAAGAAGGCAGGGGTGCGTATTTT
j_gene: TRBJ2-3
d_gene: NA
abundance: many
v_gene: TRBV29-1

CDR3aa: CASSDGEGPGSSVGYTF
CDR3nt: TGTGCCAGCAGTGATGGGGAGGGGCCAGGCTCTAGTGTTGGCTACACCTTC
j_gene: TRBJ1-2
d_gene: NA
abundance: many
v_gene: TRBV25-1

CDR3aa: CASSPYRTGGNGYTF
CDR3nt: TGTGCCAGCAGCCCATATCGGACAGGGGGCAATGGCTACACCTTC
j_gene: TRBJ1-2
d_gene: TRBD1
abundance: NA
v_gene: TRBV11-3

CDR3aa: CASSPTGADTEAFF
CDR3nt: TGCGCCAGCAGCCCCACGGGGGCGGACACTGAAGCTTTCTTT
j_gene: TRBJ1-1
d_gene: NA
abundance: many
v_gene: TRBV5-1

CDR3aa: CASSFTGNEQYF
CDR3nt: TGTGCCAGCAGTTTTACGGGGAACGAGCAGTACTTC
j_gene: TRBJ2-7
d_gene: NA
abundance: few
v_gene: TRBV12-3/TRBV12-4

CDR3aa: CASSLAGTGAYNEQFF
CDR3nt: TGTGCCAGCAGCTTGGCCGGGACAGGGGCCTACAATGAGCAGTTCTTC
j_gene: TRBJ2-1
d_gene: TRBD1
abundance: many
v_gene: TRBV5-5

CDR3aa: CASAPQAGGVYEQYF
CDR3nt: TGTGCCAGTGCCCCTCAAGCGGGAGGGGTCTACGAGCAGTACTTC
j_gene: TRBJ2-7
d_gene: TRBD2
abundance: few
v_gene: TRBV7-6

CDR3aa: CASSEAPSSGTANEKLFF
CDR3nt: TGTGCCAGCAGTGAAGCGCCATCGTCAGGAACGGCTAATGAAAAACTGTTTTTT
j_gene: TRBJ1-4
d_gene: NA
abundance: few
v_gene: TRBV6-1

CDR3aa: CASSLVLREETQYF
CDR3nt: TGTGCCAGCAGCTTGGTCCTCCGCGAAGAGACCCAGTACTTC
j_gene: TRBJ2-5
d_gene: NA
abundance: many
v_gene: TRBV5-6

CDR3aa: CASSTYRASNQPQHF
CDR3nt: TGTGCCAGTAGTACGTACAGGGCCAGCAATCAGCCCCAGCATTTT
j_gene: TRBJ1-5
d_gene: NA
abundance: many
v_gene: TRBV19

CDR3aa: CASSQRRSRGEQFF
CDR3nt: TGTGCCAGCAGCCAGCGGAGGTCACGGGGTGAGCAGTTCTTC
j_gene: TRBJ2-1
d_gene: NA
abundance: many
v_gene: TRBV3-1

CDR3aa: CASSLESGSYNEQFF
CDR3nt: TGTGCCAGCAGCTTAGAGAGCGGGAGCTACAATGAGCAGTTCTTC
j_gene: TRBJ2-1
d_gene: TRBD2
abundance: many
v_gene: TRBV7-8

CDR3aa: CATKGARSEKLFF
CDR3nt: TGTGCCACCAAGGGGGCGCGAAGTGAAAAACTGTTTTTT
j_gene: TRBJ1-4
d_gene: TRBD1
abundance: few
v_gene: TRBV2

CDR3aa: CASSYGQGVSKLFF
CDR3nt: TGTGCCAGCAGTTACGGACAGGGGGTATCAAAACTGTTTTTT
j_gene: TRBJ1-4
d_gene: TRBD1
abundance: many
v_gene: TRBV6-5

CDR3aa: CSVDASGAHEQYF
CDR3nt: TGCAGCGTTGATGCTAGCGGGGCTCACGAGCAGTACTTC
j_gene: TRBJ2-7
d_gene: TRBD2
abundance: few
v_gene: TRBV29-1

CDR3aa: CAISSDTTTEAFF
CDR3nt: TGTGCCATCAGTTCGGACACCACCACTGAAGCTTTCTTT
j_gene: TRBJ1-1
d_gene: NA
abundance: NA
v_gene: TRBV10-3

CDR3aa: CSARDSGGAGTQFF
CDR3nt: TGCAGTGCTAGAGATAGCGGGGGGGCCGGGACGCAGTTCTTC
j_gene: TRBJ2-1
d_gene: TRBD2
abundance: many
v_gene: TRBV20-1

CDR3aa: CASSPLAGGALVQYF
CDR3nt: TGTGCCAGCAGTCCTCTAGCGGGGGGGGCCTTGGTGCAGTACTTC
j_gene: TRBJ2-7
d_gene: TRBD2
abundance: NA
v_gene: TRBV6-1

CDR3aa: CASSPQMVSNEQFF
CDR3nt: TGTGCCAGCAGTCCCCAAATGGTGTCAAATGAGCAGTTCTTC
j_gene: TRBJ2-1
d_gene: NA
abundance: many
v_gene: TRBV6-1

CDR3aa: CSARVSAPNGYTF
CDR3nt: TGCAGTGCTAGAGTTTCTGCCCCGAATGGCTACACCTTC
j_gene: TRBJ1-2
d_gene: NA
abundance: many
v_gene: TRBV20-1

CDR3aa: CASSRASGSFYEQYF
CDR3nt: TGTGCCAGCTCACGGGCTAGCGGGTCATTCTACGAGCAGTACTTC
j_gene: TRBJ2-7
d_gene: TRBD2
abundance: NA
v_gene: TRBV18

CDR3aa: CAISESAGANTEAFF
CDR3nt: TGTGCCATCAGTGAGTCGGCAGGGGCGAACACTGAAGCTTTCTTT
j_gene: TRBJ1-1
d_gene: NA
abundance: few
v_gene: TRBV10-3

CDR3aa: CSAKTGVNQPQHF
CDR3nt: TGCAGTGCTAAGACAGGGGTTAATCAGCCCCAGCATTTT
j_gene: TRBJ1-5
d_gene: TRBD1
abundance: NA
v_gene: TRBV20-1